This T cell receptor beta chain was sequenced during a study of blood T cell repertoires in COVID-19. Study-level information: The United States, Italy and Spain were the sources of the acute and convalescent COVID-19 samples.

Assignments of participants to cohorts depended upon their own reported clinical history. V lost 0 bases and J lost 6; bases outside the gene matches: 3. Germline V gene data show CDR1 as SGHRS and CDR2 as YFSETQ. There are 13 residues in the CDR3. As handled by the study authors: Reference gene primers were amplified, and this amplification served to estimate nucleated cell counts. Measured with immunoSEQ multiplex PCR; TCRdb has only the in-frame clones, and not every one. V and J calls and clone size come straight from that table; D and trimming were deduced from the DNA. The data contain approximately 200,000 clones, 85% of them seen just once; the ten biggest clones take up roughly a sixth.

This clonotype was obtained from a man aged 40-50 years who had recovered from COVID-19. The V call is TRBV5-1, the J call TRBJ2-7; 7 nucleotides agree with TRBD2. Sequenced sample: PBMCs or T cells enriched from blood (not recorded which). The CDR3 DNA is TGCGCCAGCAGCTTGGGCGGGAGCCGCGAGCAGTACTTC. Residues: CASSLGGSREQYF.